What follows are 27 T cell receptor beta chains derived from one specimen sequenced in a study of T cell responses to AZD1222 COVID-19 vaccine. This table comes from immunoSEQ multiplex PCR, and its TCRdb copy is limited to in-frame clones, with some not included. The sample records tens of thousands of clones, 82% being singletons. The material was peripheral blood, obtained on day 0 of AZD1222 vaccination. These receptors all come from an adult in good health.

The V and J genes are TRBV9 and TRBJ2-2; TRBD2 might be the D (6 bases). CDR1 and CDR2 (germline): SGDLS, YYNGEE. V lost 3 bases, J lost 6 bases, and 18 bases lay in between. The CDR3 is 16 residues long. This CDR3 is CASSGRRGTKAGELFF. The CDR3 DNA reads as TGTGCCAGCAGCGGTCGTCGGGGGACCAAGGCCGGGGAGCTGTTTTTT.

This chain's CDR3 is CSILGGEYGYTF. As DNA, the CDR3 is TGCAGCATTCTGGGGGGGGAGTATGGCTACACCTTC. The chain couples TRBV29-1 to TRBJ1-2; maybe TRBD1 (5 bases). This CDR3 spans 12 amino acids. The germline gives CDR1 SQVTM, CDR2 ANQGSEA. The V and J ends lost 8 bases and 5 bases respectively, with 15 bases between them. Complete variable domain (other parts from reference TRBV29-1 and TRBJ1-2): SAVISQKPSRDICQRGTSLTIQCQVDSQVTMMFWYRQQPGQSLTLIATANQGSEATYESGFVIDKFPISRPNLTFSTLTVSNMSPEDSSIYLCSILGGEYGYTFGSGTRLTVV.

This chain connects TRBV18 to TRBJ2-2; 9 nucleotides agree with TRBD1. CDR1 and CDR2 (germline): KGHSH, LQKENI. V was pared by 5 bases and J by 6 bases, with 7 bases of the junction left unmatched. This CDR3 is 15 amino acids long. Here the CDR3 reads CASSNQDRGSGELFF. The CDR3 DNA follows: TGTGCCAGCTCAAACCAGGACAGGGGATCCGGGGAGCTGTTTTTT.

This clone was detected only once. The gene calls are TRBV6-6 and TRBJ1-4; D call uncertain. V was clipped by 2 bases and J by 8 bases, with 12 bases between them. This CDR3 is 14 amino acids long. Germline lookup yields CDR1 MNHNY and CDR2 SVGAGI (reference sequence). CDR3 region: CASSYALPAEKLFF. In nucleotides, the CDR3 is TGTGCCAGCAGTTACGCCTTACCGGCCGAAAAACTGTTTTTT.

This clone was observed a few times. The gene calls are TRBV6-2 or TRBV6-3 and TRBJ2-7, with 7 bases matching TRBD1. V shed 2 bases, J shed 0 bases, and the junction held 7 bases outside the gene matches. The CDR3 has 16 amino acids. In germline, CDR1 is MNHEY, CDR2 SVGEGT. The DNA for the CDR3 is TGTGCCAGCAGTTACGTGCAGGGGGACAACTCCTACGAGCAGTACTTC. Protein sequence: CASSYVQGDNSYEQYF.

This clone was found once. V and J are TRBV28 and TRBJ2-2; TRBD2 agrees at 8 bases. CDR1 and CDR2 (germline): MDHEN, SYDVKM. The CDR3 covers 15 residues. J lost 6 bases, V lost 1 base, and 4 bases had no gene match. CDR3 in DNA: TGTGCCAGCAGTTTATTCGGGGGGGCCGCCGGGGAGCTGTTTTTT. As protein: CASSLFGGAAGELFF.

V usage is TRBV7-2 and J usage is TRBJ1-2; D gene ambiguous. Germline V lookup: CDR1 SGHTA, CDR2 FQGNSA. V was pared by 5 bases and J by 8 bases, with 15 bases between. This CDR3 has 13 residues. The CDR3 DNA follows: TGTGCCAGCAGCGGCCAAGTTCCAGGCGGCTACACCTTC. Amino acids: CASSGQVPGGYTF.

The J gene is TRBJ2-2, the V gene TRBV9, with D tentatively TRBD2 (5 bases). Germline CDR1 SGDLS, CDR2 YYNGEE. V was trimmed by 0 bases and J by 3 bases, leaving 18 bases between them. This CDR3 region has 18 residues. Here the CDR3 reads CASSVATGSGYDTGELFF. The CDR3 DNA follows: TGTGCCAGCAGCGTAGCTACGGGGTCCGGCTACGACACCGGGGAGCTGTTTTTT.

Details on this clone: The junction departs from the called germline gene at one end, perhaps through a read error. The rearrangement links TRBV19 to TRBJ1-5; D uncertain. From germline, CDR1 is LNHDA and CDR2 SQIVND (reference sequence). The CDR3 extends over 13 amino acids. The CDR3 spells CASSDSGTPSGNF. Here the CDR3 DNA reads TGTGCCAGTAGTGATTCCGGCACACCAAGCGGGAATTTT.

This clone is large by share. The chain carries TRBV5-1 and TRBJ2-7, with D possibly TRBD1 on 6 matching bases. CDR3 size: 13 residues. Trimming removed 3 bases from V and 2 bases from J, with 9 bases in between. CDR1 is SGHRS, CDR2 YFSETQ, per germline. For the CDR3, the DNA is TGCGCCAGCAGCTGGGACAAGCCCTACGAGCAGTACTTC. Residues: CASSWDKPYEQYF.

Judged by abundance, this clone is medium-sized. The V call is TRBV20-1, the J call TRBJ2-5; TRBD2 might be the D (6 bases). The CDR3 sequence is 14 residues long. Germline CDR1 is DFQATT and CDR2 is SNEGSKA (reference sequence). The V end lost 3 bases, the J end lost 0 bases, and 11 bases lay between the germline ends. CDR3 sequence reads: CSASGQRDQETQYF. DNA of the CDR3: TGCAGTGCTAGTGGTCAGCGGGACCAAGAGACCCAGTACTTC.

The chain links TRBV28 to TRBJ1-2; the match to TRBD1 covers 7 bases. CDR1 and CDR2 (germline): MDHEN, SYDVKM. The CDR3 totals 17 residues. V shed 7 bases and J 3 bases; nucleotides not matched to a gene: 17. The CDR3 loop is CASIVGAHYRGDYGYTF. CDR3 nucleotide sequence: TGTGCCAGCATAGTGGGGGCCCACTACAGGGGTGACTATGGCTACACCTTC.

This CDR3 is CASSLPQGVGQNGYTF. DNA for the CDR3: TGTGCCAGCAGTTTACCACAGGGGGTCGGCCAGAATGGCTACACCTTC. The chain carries TRBV28 and TRBJ1-2; 8 bases align to TRBD1. Trimming removed 2 bases from V and 6 bases from J; junction bases left unmatched: 11. Germline lookup yields CDR1 MDHEN and CDR2 SYDVKM. CDR3 length equals 16 residues.

The chain has TRBV3-1 (or the pseudogene TRBV3-2) and TRBJ2-2; the D is unclear. The V gene lost 0 bases and the J gene lost 6 bases, with 8 bases spanning the gap. The CDR3 loop spans 14 amino acids. In germline, CDR1 is LGHDT, CDR2 YNNKEL (reference sequence). CDR3 loop: CASSQDKGPGELFF. CDR3 nucleotide sequence: TGTGCCAGCAGCCAAGATAAGGGTCCCGGGGAGCTGTTTTTT.

V usage is TRBV19 and J usage is TRBJ2-7; D remains ambiguous. V lost 5 bases and J lost 2, with 10 bases in between. The CDR3 is 13 residues long. Germline V CDR1 and CDR2: LNHDA, SQIVND (reference sequence). CDR3 amino acids: CASSLAGPYEQYF. The CDR3 bases are TGTGCCAGTAGTTTGGCCGGTCCCTACGAGCAGTACTTC.

This chain uses TRBV4-3 with TRBJ1-6; TRBD1 agrees at 8 bases. The CDR3 runs to 14 residues. Germline V lookup: CDR1 LGHNA, CDR2 YSLEER. Germline trimming cut 4 bases from V and 5 bases from J; bases unmatched to any gene: 1. The CDR3 is CASSRGQDNSPLHF. The CDR3 nucleotides read TGCGCCAGCAGCCGGGGACAGGATAATTCACCCCTCCACTTT.

This clone was found once. The V gene is TRBV7-8, the J gene TRBJ2-5; no firm D call. Germline assignment: CDR1 SGHVS and CDR2 FQNEAQ. The CDR3 runs to 12 residues. V gave up 8 bases and J gave up 2 bases, with 9 bases separating them. CDR3 sequence: CASLDGQETQYF. CDR3 bases: TGTGCCAGCTTGGACGGGCAAGAGACCCAGTACTTC.

The chain couples TRBV7-2 to TRBJ2-1, with D maybe TRBD1 (6 bases). CDR1 is SGHTA and CDR2 is FQGNSA in the germline V gene. This CDR3 has 13 residues. The V and J ends lost 3 bases and 7 bases respectively, with 10 bases between them. The CDR3 DNA follows: TGTGCCAGCAGCTTCGGACAGCAAAATGAGCAGTTCTTC. Translating it yields CASSFGQQNEQFF.

In this sample, this clone turned up a few times. The V and J genes are TRBV10-3 and TRBJ1-5; D gene unclear. V was clipped by 7 bases and J by 0 bases, with 10 bases between them. This CDR3 comprises 14 residues. Looked up from germline, CDR1 is ENHRY and CDR2 is SYGVKD. CDR3 bases: TGTGCCATCAATCAGGAATATAGCAATCAGCCCCAGCATTTT. It yields the protein CAINQEYSNQPQHF.

The V call is TRBV7-2, the J call TRBJ2-3, with D unclear. The CDR3 consists of 13 residues. From germline, CDR1 is SGHTA and CDR2 FQGNSA. Trimming removed 6 bases from V and 6 bases from J, with 13 bases in between. The CDR3, as DNA: TGTGCCAGCAGTGGAGAACTGTTCGATACGCAGTATTTT. This gives the protein CASSGELFDTQYF.

CDR3 sequence (DNA): TGTGCCAGCAGCGTAGGGGGTGGAGGGGCGGCTAATTCACCCCTCCACTTT. Encoded protein: CASSVGGGGAANSPLHF. V is TRBV9 and J is TRBJ1-6, with D tentatively TRBD1 (5 bases). V was clipped by 0 bases and J by 6 bases, with 16 bases between them. The CDR3 is 17 amino acids. Germline lookup yields CDR1 SGDLS and CDR2 YYNGEE.

The chain carries TRBV10-3 and TRBJ2-3; 11 bases are shared with TRBD2. Germline CDR1 is ENHRY and CDR2 is SYGVKD. The CDR3 consists of 13 residues. V lost 10 bases to trimming and J lost 7 bases; unmatched junction nucleotides: 7. CDR3 region: CATGLAGGNTQYF. CDR3 in DNA: TGTGCCACAGGACTAGCGGGCGGGAATACGCAGTATTTT.

As for this clone: One end of the junction does not line up with germline, which may come from a read error. The rearrangement uses TRBV5-1 and TRBJ2-3, with D possibly matching TRBD2 (6 bases). Germline V gene lookup returns CDR1 SGHRS and CDR2 YFSETQ. The CDR3 extends over 14 amino acids. The CDR3 sequence is CASRLDYSTDTQYF. The CDR3 nucleotides read TGCGCCAGCAGGTTGGACTATTCCACAGATACGCAGTATTTT. The whole variable domain, filled in from reference TRBV5-1 and TRBJ2-3, reads KAGVTQTPRYLIKTRGQQVTLSCSPISGHRSVSWYQQTPGQGLQFLFEYFSETQRNKGNFPGRFSGRQFSNSRSEMNVSTLELGDSALYLCASRLDYSTDTQYFGPGTRLTVL.

The chain joins TRBV4-3 to TRBJ1-5; D call uncertain. Trimming removed 1 base from V and 5 bases from J, with 6 bases in between. Looked up from germline, CDR1 is LGHNA and CDR2 is YSLEER. This CDR3 comprises 13 residues. The DNA of the CDR3 is TGCGCCAGCAGCCAAGGGCGGGATCAGCCCCAGCATTTT. Amino acids: CASSQGRDQPQHF.

The V call is TRBV4-1, the J call TRBJ2-2; the match to TRBD2 covers 9 bases. The CDR3 extends over 16 amino acids. Germline trimming cut 0 bases from V and 6 bases from J; bases unmatched to any gene: 5. Per the germline V gene, CDR1 is MGHRA and CDR2 is YSYEKL. CDR3: CASSQEGLAYSGELFF. In nucleotides, the CDR3 is TGCGCCAGCAGCCAAGAGGGACTAGCCTACTCCGGGGAGCTGTTTTTT.

The CDR3 here is CASSSSGTGLSYGYTF. The CDR3 DNA reads TGTGCCAGCAGCTCCTCCGGGACAGGTTTATCCTATGGCTACACCTTC. The rearrangement joins TRBV7-9 to TRBJ1-2; 8 nucleotides line up with TRBD1. Per germline, CDR1 SEHNR and CDR2 FQNEAQ (reference sequence). The CDR3 sequence is 16 residues long. V lost 4 bases and J lost 4; bases outside the gene matches: 11.

This clone turned up a few times. This chain uses TRBV18 with TRBJ1-2; 12 nucleotides align to TRBD1. This CDR3 is 16 amino acids long. CDR1 KGHSH and CDR2 LQKENI come from the germline V gene. The V and J ends lost 3 bases and 0 bases, in that order; junction bases with no gene match: 2. The CDR3: CASSPGTGGANYGYTF. CDR3 sequence (DNA): TGTGCCAGCTCACCCGGGACAGGGGGCGCTAACTATGGCTACACCTTC.